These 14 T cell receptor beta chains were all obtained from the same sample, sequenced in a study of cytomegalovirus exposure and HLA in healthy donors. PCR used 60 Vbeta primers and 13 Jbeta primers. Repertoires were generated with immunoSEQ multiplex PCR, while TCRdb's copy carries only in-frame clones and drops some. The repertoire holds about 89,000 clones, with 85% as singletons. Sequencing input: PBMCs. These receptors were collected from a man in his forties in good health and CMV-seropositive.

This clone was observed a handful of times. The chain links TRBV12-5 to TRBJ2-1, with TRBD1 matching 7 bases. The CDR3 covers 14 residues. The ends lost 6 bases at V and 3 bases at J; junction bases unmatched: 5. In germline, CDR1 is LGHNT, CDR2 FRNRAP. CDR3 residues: CASGSGTDYNEQFF. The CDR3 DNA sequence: TGTGCTAGTGGATCCGGGACAGACTACAATGAGCAGTTCTTC.

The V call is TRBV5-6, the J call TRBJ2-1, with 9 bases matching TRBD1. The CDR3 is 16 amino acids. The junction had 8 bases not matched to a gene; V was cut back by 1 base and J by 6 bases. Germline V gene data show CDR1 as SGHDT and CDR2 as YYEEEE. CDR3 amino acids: CASSLRDRVFGNEQFF. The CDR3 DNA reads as TGTGCCAGCAGCTTGAGGGACAGGGTCTTCGGCAATGAGCAGTTCTTC. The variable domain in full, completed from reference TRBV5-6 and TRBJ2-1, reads DAGVTQSPTHLIKTRGQQVTLRCSPKSGHDTVSWYQQALGQGPQFIFQYYEEEERQRGNFPDRFSGHQFPNYSSELNVNALLLGDSALYLCASSLRDRVFGNEQFFGPGTRLTVL.

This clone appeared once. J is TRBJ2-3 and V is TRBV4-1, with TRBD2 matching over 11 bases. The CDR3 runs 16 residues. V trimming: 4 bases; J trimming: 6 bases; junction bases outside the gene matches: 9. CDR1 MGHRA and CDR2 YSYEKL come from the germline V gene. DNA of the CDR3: TGCGCCAGCAGCCGTATTGATAGCGGGAGGGCCGATACGCAGTATTTT. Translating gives CASSRIDSGRADTQYF.

Written as DNA, the CDR3 is TGCGCCAGCAGCTTGCTGGCTAGCGGGGGGCTCGATGAGCAGTTCTTC. Amino acid sequence: CASSLLASGGLDEQFF. This chain connects TRBV5-1 to TRBJ2-1, with TRBD2 matching over 11 bases. The germline gives CDR1 SGHRS, CDR2 YFSETQ. V trimming: 1 base; J trimming: 8 bases; junction bases outside the gene matches: 8. This CDR3 contains 16 residues.

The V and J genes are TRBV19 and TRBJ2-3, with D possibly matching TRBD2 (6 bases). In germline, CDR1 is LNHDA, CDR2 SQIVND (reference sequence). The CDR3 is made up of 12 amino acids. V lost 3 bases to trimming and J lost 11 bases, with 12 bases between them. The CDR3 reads CASSMGLGEQYF. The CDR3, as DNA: TGTGCCAGTAGTATGGGACTGGGGGAGCAGTATTTT.

CDR3 nucleotides: TGTGCCACCAGCAAGGGGTCGGGTTACGAGCAGTACTTC. Its protein product is CATSKGSGYEQYF. The genes are TRBV15 and TRBJ2-7; weak D call: TRBD1 (5 bases). CDR1 is LNHNV, CDR2 YYDKDF, per germline (reference sequence). The CDR3 sequence is 13 residues long. V shed 4 bases and J shed 4 bases, with 11 bases lying between them.

This CDR3 reads CASSSAGSRQNTEAFF. CDR3 bases: TGTGCCAGCAGCTCCGCCGGCTCCCGACAGAACACTGAAGCTTTCTTT. The chain joins TRBV7-9 to TRBJ1-1, with D unresolved. The CDR3 is 16 residues long. V lost 4 bases and J 1 base, leaving 16 bases between the germline ends. Germline CDR1 SEHNR, CDR2 FQNEAQ (reference sequence).

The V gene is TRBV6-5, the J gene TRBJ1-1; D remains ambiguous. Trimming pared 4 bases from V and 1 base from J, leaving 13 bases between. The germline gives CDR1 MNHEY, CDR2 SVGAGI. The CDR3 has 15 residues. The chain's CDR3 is CASSSPGTKNTEAFF. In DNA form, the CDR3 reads TGTGCCAGCAGTTCTCCGGGAACTAAGAACACTGAAGCTTTCTTT.

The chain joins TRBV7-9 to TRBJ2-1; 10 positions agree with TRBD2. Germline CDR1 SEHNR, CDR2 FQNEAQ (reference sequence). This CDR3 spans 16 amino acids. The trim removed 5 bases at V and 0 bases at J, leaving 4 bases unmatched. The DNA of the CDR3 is TGTGCCAGCAGCATTAGCGGGGGGAGCTCCTACAATGAGCAGTTCTTC. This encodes CASSISGGSSYNEQFF. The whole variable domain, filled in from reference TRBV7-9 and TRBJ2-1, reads DTGVSQNPRHKITKRGQNVTFRCDPISEHNRLYWYRQTLGQGPEFLTYFQNEAQLEKSRLLSDRFSAERPKGSFSTLEIQRTEQGDSAMYLCASSISGGSSYNEQFFGPGTRLTVL.

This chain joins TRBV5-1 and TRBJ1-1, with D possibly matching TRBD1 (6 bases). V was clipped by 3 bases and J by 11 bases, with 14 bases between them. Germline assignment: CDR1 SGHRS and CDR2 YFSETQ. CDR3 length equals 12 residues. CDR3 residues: CASSSGQTGAFF. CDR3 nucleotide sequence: TGCGCCAGCAGCTCCGGACAGACTGGGGCTTTCTTT. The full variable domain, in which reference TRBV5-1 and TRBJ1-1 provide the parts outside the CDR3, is KAGVTQTPRYLIKTRGQQVTLSCSPISGHRSVSWYQQTPGQGLQFLFEYFSETQRNKGNFPGRFSGRQFSNSRSEMNVSTLELGDSALYLCASSSGQTGAFFGQGTRLTVV.

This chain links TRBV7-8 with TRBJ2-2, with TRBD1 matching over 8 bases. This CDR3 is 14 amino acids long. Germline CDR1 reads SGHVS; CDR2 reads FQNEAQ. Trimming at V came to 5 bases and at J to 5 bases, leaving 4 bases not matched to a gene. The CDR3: CASSRDRLTGELFF. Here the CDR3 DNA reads TGTGCCAGCAGCCGGGACAGGCTGACCGGGGAGCTGTTTTTT.

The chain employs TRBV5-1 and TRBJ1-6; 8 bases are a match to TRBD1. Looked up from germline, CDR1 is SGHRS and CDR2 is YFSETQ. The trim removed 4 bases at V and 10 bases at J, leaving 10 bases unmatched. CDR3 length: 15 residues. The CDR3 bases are TGCGCCAGCAGCCAGACCACGGACAGGGTATCACCCCTCCACTTT. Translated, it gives CASSQTTDRVSPLHF.

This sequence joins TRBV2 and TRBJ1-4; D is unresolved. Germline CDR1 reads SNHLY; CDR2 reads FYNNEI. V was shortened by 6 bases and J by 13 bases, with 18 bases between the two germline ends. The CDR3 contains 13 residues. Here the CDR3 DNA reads TGTGCCAGCAGGTCCGGGGTGCTCGGTGGACTGTTTTTT. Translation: CASRSGVLGGLFF.

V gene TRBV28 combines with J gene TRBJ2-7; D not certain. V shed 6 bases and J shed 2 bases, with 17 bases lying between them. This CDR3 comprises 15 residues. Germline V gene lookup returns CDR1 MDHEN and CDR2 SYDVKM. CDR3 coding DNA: TGTGCCAGCAGCCCCCCCGGGTCTTCAACCTACGAGCAGTACTTC. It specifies CASSPPGSSTYEQYF.